The clone carrying this T cell receptor (beta chain) was seen a handful of times. Together with a sample-barcoded 5' primer, a J-beta primer mix was included in a second PCR lasting roughly 6 to 12 cycles. TCRdb recomputed calls from the 5' RACE reads with MiXCR, one row per CDR3 protein. The table lists a few hundred thousand distinct CDR3 sequences, about 26% of them singletons, with 3% to 4.5% in the top ten. This record comes from a study of blood T cells in healthy people across ages. This CDR3 is built from 14 residues. Germline assignment: CDR1 DFQATT and CDR2 SNEGSKA (reference sequence). V lost 2 bases, J lost 4 bases, and 14 bases lay in between. This sample was also put to use in a study of T cells of mothers and their children.

The sequenced material came from blood. The clonotype was recovered from a boy aged 2 to 9 in good health. The J gene is TRBJ1-1, the V gene TRBV20-1; D is unclear. The CDR3 DNA reads TGCAGTGCTAGAAGTGGCCGGCGTGTCACTGAAGCTTTCTTT. This gives the protein CSARSGRRVTEAFF.